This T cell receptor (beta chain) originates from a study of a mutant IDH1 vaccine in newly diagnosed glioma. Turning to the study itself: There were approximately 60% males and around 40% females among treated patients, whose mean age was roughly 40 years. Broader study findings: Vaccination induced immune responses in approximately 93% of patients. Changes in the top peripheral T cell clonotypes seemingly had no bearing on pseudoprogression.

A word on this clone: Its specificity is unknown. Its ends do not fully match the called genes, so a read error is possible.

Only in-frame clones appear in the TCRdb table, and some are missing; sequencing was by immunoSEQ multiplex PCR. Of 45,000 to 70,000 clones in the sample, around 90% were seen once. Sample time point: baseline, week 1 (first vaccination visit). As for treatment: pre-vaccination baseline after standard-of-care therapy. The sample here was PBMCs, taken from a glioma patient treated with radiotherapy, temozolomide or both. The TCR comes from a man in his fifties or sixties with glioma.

The CDR3 DNA sequence: TGTGCTAGCAGCTTATCCGAGGGAAACACCATATATTTT. Protein product: CASSLSEGNTIYF. The chain has TRBV7-7 and TRBJ1-3; no clear D. In germline, CDR1 is SSHAT, CDR2 FNYEAQ (reference sequence). The CDR3 spans 13 residues.